The clone carrying this TCR beta chain turned up a few times. The data originate from a study of blood T cells in healthy people across ages. Study details: Every two T cells gave about one barcoded beta molecule via template switching.

A second PCR, run for roughly 7 to 11 cycles, used a sample-barcoded 5' primer plus a J-beta primer mix. Every cDNA was tagged by a template-switch adaptor with 12 random nucleotides. Via MiXCR, TCRdb re-called the 5' RACE reads, giving one row per CDR3 protein. The sample includes about 290,000 distinct CDR3 sequences, around 30% of them seen just once. CDR3 length equals 15 residues. The germline V and J ends were trimmed by 4 bases and 1 base, with 16 bases remaining between them. Looked up from germline, CDR1 is DFQATT and CDR2 is SNEGSKA (reference sequence). This TCR was sampled from a woman in her sixties or seventies in good health. This chain joins TRBV20-1 and TRBJ1-1, with D maybe TRBD1 (6 bases). Material for sequencing was blood. The CDR3 region is CSATRLTGPNTEAFF. The DNA of the CDR3 is TGCAGTGCTACTCGATTAACAGGGCCGAACACTGAAGCTTTCTTT.